The present T cell receptor beta chain was sequenced within a study of spatial heterogeneity in lung cancer. Overall study results and limits: Quantities of ubiquitous and regional expanded TCRs paralleled ubiquitous and regional nonsynonymous mutations, respectively. It was found that expanded intratumoral alpha and beta TCR counts tracked tumor mutation counts.

This clonotype came up many times. Its matching antigen is unknown. One entry per CDR3 protein results from TCRdb running MiXCR on the 5' RACE reads. Of about 15,000 distinct CDR3 sequences in the sample, around 7.3% are singletons; the top ten hold about 9%. This CDR3 contains 16 residues. V shed 2 bases and J shed 3 bases, with 16 bases lying between them. Germline values: CDR1 LNHDA, CDR2 SQIVND (reference sequence). Time point of the sample: sample taken at primary tumor resection. Samples came from some 73 TRACERx patients with untreated early-stage lung cancer. The receptor comes from a male donor with early-stage non-small cell lung cancer. The chain has TRBV19 and TRBJ1-2; D is unresolved. This material consisted of lung tumor tissue, taken at surgery. CDR3 amino acids: CASSISHSSVHYGYTF. In DNA form, the CDR3 reads TGTGCCAGTAGTATAAGTCATTCAAGTGTTCACTATGGCTACACCTTC.